The next 21 T cell receptor beta chains were all read from a single sample in a study of CD8+ T cells in alopecia areata. Isolated RNA was reverse transcribed into cDNA used as the sequencing template. The assay was immunoSEQ multiplex PCR, and TCRdb's table has in-frame clones only and misses some. The sample lists some 130,000 clones, around 60% occurring once. This sample comprised CD4+ T cells sorted from blood, obtained at week 0. The receptors originated from a human donor with alopecia areata.

This sequence joins TRBV5-1 and TRBJ1-1, with TRBD1 as a possible D gene (6 bases). V lost 0 bases, J lost 1 base, and 10 bases lay in between. Per germline, CDR1 SGHRS and CDR2 YFSETQ. CDR3 length equals 15 residues. This CDR3 is CASSLALTGNTEAFF. CDR3 bases: TGCGCCAGCAGCTTGGCCCTGACAGGGAACACTGAAGCTTTCTTT.

The CDR3 nucleotides are TGTGCCAGCAGCTTAGGATCGTTGGGGGCCAACGTCCTGACTTTC. Protein sequence: CASSLGSLGANVLTF. The rearrangement links TRBV7-2 to TRBJ2-6; D gene uncertain. The V and J ends lost 1 base and 4 bases respectively, with 8 bases between them. Germline CDR1 and CDR2: SGHTA and FQGNSA. The length of the CDR3 is 15 residues.

The rearrangement uses TRBV23-1 and TRBJ2-2, with TRBD2 as a possible D gene (6 bases). TRBV23-1 is treated as an ORF (open reading frame) with a function not yet certain. This CDR3 region has 13 residues. V was trimmed by 9 bases and J by 7 bases, leaving 15 bases between them. DNA for the CDR3: TGCGCCAGAGACCGGGGGTGTGGCGGGGAGCTGTTTTTT. Protein: CARDRGCGGELFF.

In the case of this clone: The same CDR3 can be traced to other DNA sequences in this sample. This sequence joins TRBV5-6 and TRBJ2-3; D remains ambiguous. Germline assignment: CDR1 SGHDT and CDR2 YYEEEE. The CDR3 consists of 15 residues. V was trimmed by 5 bases and J by 0 bases, leaving 13 bases between them. The DNA of the CDR3 is TGTGCCAGCAGTCTGCGCCCAGCTAGCACAGATACGCAGTATTTT. This translates into CASSLRPASTDTQYF.

The chain joins TRBV5-1 to TRBJ2-1; D may correspond to TRBD1 or TRBD2 (5 bases each). Trimming pared 0 bases from V and 5 bases from J, leaving 9 bases between. This CDR3 comprises 14 residues. Germline CDR1 is SGHRS and CDR2 is YFSETQ. The DNA for the CDR3 is TGCGCCAGCAGCTTGGGGGGGACCAACAATGAGCAGTTCTTC. This sequence encodes CASSLGGTNNEQFF. The full variable domain, rest sourced from reference TRBV5-1 and TRBJ2-1, is KAGVTQTPRYLIKTRGQQVTLSCSPISGHRSVSWYQQTPGQGLQFLFEYFSETQRNKGNFPGRFSGRQFSNSRSEMNVSTLELGDSALYLCASSLGGTNNEQFFGPGTRLTVL.

The rearrangement links TRBV28 to TRBJ2-1; D not resolved. CDR1 is MDHEN and CDR2 is SYDVKM in the germline V gene. Trimming removed 5 bases from V and 10 bases from J, with 15 bases in between. The CDR3 runs 13 residues. The DNA of the CDR3 is TGTGCCAGCAGTCTCCCGAGCTCTGGGGAGCAGTTCTTC. Translation gives CASSLPSSGEQFF. The full variable domain, rest sourced from reference TRBV28 and TRBJ2-1, is DVKVTQSSRYLVKRTGEKVFLECVQDMDHENMFWYRQDPGLGLRLIYFSYDVKMKEKGDIPEGYSVSREKKERFSLILESASTNQTSMYLCASSLPSSGEQFFGPGTRLTVL.

This clone was observed a few times. V usage is TRBV18 and J usage is TRBJ2-6; tentative D call: TRBD2 (5 bases). Germline assignment: CDR1 KGHSH and CDR2 LQKENI. The CDR3 covers 16 residues. With 3 bases removed from V and 5 bases from J, the gap between germline ends came to 14 bases. The CDR3 nucleotides read TGTGCCAGCTCACCCGTAGGAGGAGCTAGGGCCAACGTCCTGACTTTC. This codes for CASSPVGGARANVLTF.

Only a few counts were recorded for this clone. V gene TRBV28 combines with J gene TRBJ2-7; 8 bases align to TRBD2. Per germline, CDR1 MDHEN and CDR2 SYDVKM. This CDR3 region has 14 residues. The trim removed 6 bases at V and 0 bases at J, leaving 4 bases unmatched. CDR3 nucleotides: TGTGCCAGCAGCCCCGGGACTAGCTCCTACGAGCAGTACTTC. Protein: CASSPGTSSYEQYF. Full variable domain (outside the CDR3, taken from reference TRBV28 and TRBJ2-7): DVKVTQSSRYLVKRTGEKVFLECVQDMDHENMFWYRQDPGLGLRLIYFSYDVKMKEKGDIPEGYSVSREKKERFSLILESASTNQTSMYLCASSPGTSSYEQYFGPGTRLTVT.

The chain carries TRBV5-1 and TRBJ1-2; D possibly corresponds to TRBD1 (5 bases). V dropped 2 bases and J dropped 6 bases, with 20 bases sitting between them. Germline-derived CDR1 and CDR2 are SGHRS and YFSETQ. There are 16 residues in the CDR3. CDR3: CASSFGGRDPPHGYTF. The DNA for the CDR3 is TGCGCCAGCAGCTTCGGGGGTCGGGATCCTCCCCATGGCTACACCTTC. The variable domain in full, completed from reference TRBV5-1 and TRBJ1-2, reads KAGVTQTPRYLIKTRGQQVTLSCSPISGHRSVSWYQQTPGQGLQFLFEYFSETQRNKGNFPGRFSGRQFSNSRSEMNVSTLELGDSALYLCASSFGGRDPPHGYTFGSGTRLTVV.

The chain combines TRBV5-1 with TRBJ1-2; 8 bases fit TRBD1. From germline, CDR1 is SGHRS and CDR2 YFSETQ. The CDR3 is 14 amino acids. J lost 6 bases, V lost 2 bases, and 6 bases had no gene match. CDR3 DNA sequence: TGCGCCAGCAGCTTTGGGGCAGGGGGCGATGGCTACACCTTC. It is translated as CASSFGAGGDGYTF.

The rearrangement uses TRBV5-6 and TRBJ1-1, with 7 positions matching TRBD1. The CDR3 totals 14 residues. The trim removed 0 bases at V and 2 bases at J, leaving 1 base unmatched. Looked up from germline, CDR1 is SGHDT and CDR2 is YYEEEE. CDR3 sequence reads: CASSLDRGNTEAFF. DNA for the CDR3: TGTGCCAGCAGCTTGGACAGGGGTAACACTGAAGCTTTCTTT. The full variable domain, completed using reference TRBV5-6 and TRBJ1-1, is DAGVTQSPTHLIKTRGQQVTLRCSPKSGHDTVSWYQQALGQGPQFIFQYYEEEERQRGNFPDRFSGHQFPNYSSELNVNALLLGDSALYLCASSLDRGNTEAFFGQGTRLTVV.

This clone was recorded at least ten times. J is TRBJ1-2 and V is TRBV7-3; weak D call: TRBD1 (5 bases). The CDR3 is made up of 14 amino acids. From germline, CDR1 is SGHTA and CDR2 FQGTGA. The V end was cut by 0 bases, the J end by 7 bases, with 12 bases between. The CDR3 nucleotides read TGTGCCAGCAGCTTAACGCCAGGGTTGGTTGGCTACACCTTC. This sequence encodes CASSLTPGLVGYTF.

On this clone itself: This sample includes further DNA sequences coding for the same CDR3. This sequence joins TRBV29-1 and TRBJ1-1; 7 bases are shared with TRBD1. The V segment lost 6 bases and the J segment 1 base; nucleotides outside the gene matches: 2. Germline V gene sequence: CDR1 SQVTM, CDR2 ANQGSEA. The CDR3 covers 12 residues. The chain's CDR3 is CSVHRGNTEAFF. The CDR3 region has the DNA TGCAGCGTCCACAGGGGGAACACTGAAGCTTTCTTT.

The V and J genes are TRBV7-8 and TRBJ2-5; either TRBD1 or TRBD2 may fit D (5 bases each). Germline assignment: CDR1 SGHVS and CDR2 FQNEAQ. The CDR3 length is 15 residues. With 5 bases removed from V and 3 bases from J, the gap between germline ends came to 16 bases. CDR3: CASSPLGPNEETQYF. The CDR3 nucleotides read TGTGCCAGCAGCCCTTTGGGACCGAACGAAGAGACCCAGTACTTC.

The chain combines TRBV6-1 with TRBJ2-5; D is perhaps TRBD2 (5 bases). The CDR3 contains 15 residues. The ends were cut back, 6 bases at V and 0 bases at J, with 14 bases in the middle. Germline V gives CDR1 MNHNS, CDR2 SASEGT. CDR3 sequence: CASRVLGLYQETQYF. CDR3 sequence (DNA): TGTGCCAGCAGGGTACTAGGCCTGTACCAAGAGACCCAGTACTTC.

V gene TRBV6-1 combines with J gene TRBJ2-7, with a weak D call TRBD2 (6 bases). The CDR3 has 17 residues. The V and J ends lost 3 bases and 0 bases respectively, with 18 bases between them. Germline V CDR1 and CDR2: MNHNS, SASEGT. The CDR3 is CASSEDRMAGSSYEQYF. The CDR3 nucleotides read TGTGCCAGCAGTGAGGACCGAATGGCGGGGAGCTCCTACGAGCAGTACTTC.

The CDR3, as DNA: TGTGCCAGTAGTAGCCTAGCGCGCCGAGATACGCAGTATTTT. This translates into CASSSLARRDTQYF. The V gene is TRBV19, the J gene TRBJ2-3; possibly TRBD2 for D (6 bases). V was trimmed by 4 bases and J by 5 bases, leaving 13 bases between them. CDR1 is LNHDA, CDR2 SQIVND, per germline (reference sequence). There are 14 residues in the CDR3.

The chain uses TRBV7-2 and TRBJ1-3, with a possible D match to TRBD1 (6 bases). The CDR3 totals 16 residues. V was clipped by 5 bases and J by 0 bases, with 14 bases between them. Germline V CDR1 and CDR2: SGHTA, FQGNSA. The CDR3 here is CASSAGQQSSGNTIYF. CDR3 bases: TGTGCCAGCAGCGCCGGACAGCAGAGCTCTGGAAACACCATATATTTT.

CDR3 DNA: TGTGCCAGCAGCTTGGTTGCCGGGATTAGGGGGGAGCAGTTCTTC. It codes for CASSLVAGIRGEQFF. This chain joins TRBV5-4 and TRBJ2-1, with D possibly matching TRBD1 (6 bases). The CDR3 loop spans 15 amino acids. V lost 0 bases to trimming and J lost 10 bases, with 17 bases between them. Germline CDR1 SGHNT, CDR2 YYREEE (reference sequence). Based on the CDR3 plus reference TRBV5-4 and TRBJ2-1, the full variable domain is ETGVTQSPTHLIKTRGQQVTLRCSSQSGHNTVSWYQQALGQGPQFIFQYYREEENGRGNFPPRFSGLQFPNYSSELNVNALELDDSALYLCASSLVAGIRGEQFFGPGTRLTVL.

The V gene is TRBV6-6, the J gene TRBJ2-5; D may be TRBD2 (6 bases). V was pared by 2 bases and J by 0 bases, with 13 bases between. Per the germline V gene, CDR1 is MNHNY and CDR2 is SVGAGI (reference sequence). The CDR3 sequence is 16 residues long. DNA for the CDR3: TGTGCCAGCAGTTACGCAAGCGGAGGGTACCAAGAGACCCAGTACTTC. Residues: CASSYASGGYQETQYF.

This clone was detected only a few times. The chain is built from TRBV9 and TRBJ1-1; D gene ambiguous. CDR1 SGDLS and CDR2 YYNGEE come from the germline V gene. Between the trimmed V and J ends, which lost 7 bases and 4 bases, there was a span of 17 bases. CDR3 length: 14 amino acids. In nucleotides, the CDR3 is TGTGCCAGCGGCCGCAGGCTTGGGTCCACTGAAGCTTTCTTT. This sequence encodes CASGRRLGSTEAFF.